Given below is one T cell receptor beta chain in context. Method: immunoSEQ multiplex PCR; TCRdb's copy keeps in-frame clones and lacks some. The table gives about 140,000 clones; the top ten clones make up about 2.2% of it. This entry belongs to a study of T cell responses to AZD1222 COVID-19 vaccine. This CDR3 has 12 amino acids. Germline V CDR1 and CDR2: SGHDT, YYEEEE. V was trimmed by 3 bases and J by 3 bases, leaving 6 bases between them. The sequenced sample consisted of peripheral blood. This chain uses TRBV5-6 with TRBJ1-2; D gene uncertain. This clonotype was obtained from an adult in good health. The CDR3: CASSSGYYGYTF. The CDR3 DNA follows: TGTGCCAGCAGCTCTGGGTACTATGGCTACACCTTC.